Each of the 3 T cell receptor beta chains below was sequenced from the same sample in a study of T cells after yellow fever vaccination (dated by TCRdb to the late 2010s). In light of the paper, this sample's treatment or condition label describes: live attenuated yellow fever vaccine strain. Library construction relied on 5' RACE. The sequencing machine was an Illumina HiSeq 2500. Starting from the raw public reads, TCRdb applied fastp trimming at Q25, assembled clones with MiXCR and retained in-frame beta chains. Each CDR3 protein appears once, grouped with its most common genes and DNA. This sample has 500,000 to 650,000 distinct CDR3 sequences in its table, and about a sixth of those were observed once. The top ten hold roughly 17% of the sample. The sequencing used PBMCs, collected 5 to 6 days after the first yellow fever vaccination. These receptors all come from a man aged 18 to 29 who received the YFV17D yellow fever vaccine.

The CDR3 DNA reads TGCGCCAGCAGCTCATACAGGGCAAACACTGAAGCTTTCTTT. As protein: CASSSYRANTEAFF. V gene TRBV5-1 combines with J gene TRBJ1-1; D perhaps matches TRBD1 (6 bases). The CDR3 length is 14 residues. Trimming took 3 bases from V and 2 from J, leaving 11 bases between them. CDR1 is SGHRS and CDR2 is YFSETQ in the germline V gene.

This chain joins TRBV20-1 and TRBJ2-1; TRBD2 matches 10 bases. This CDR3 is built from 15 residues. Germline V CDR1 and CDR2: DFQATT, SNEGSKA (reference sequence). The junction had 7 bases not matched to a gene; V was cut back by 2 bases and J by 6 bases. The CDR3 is CSARLLAGLSNEQFF. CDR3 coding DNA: TGCAGTGCTAGACTACTAGCGGGGCTATCCAATGAGCAGTTCTTC.

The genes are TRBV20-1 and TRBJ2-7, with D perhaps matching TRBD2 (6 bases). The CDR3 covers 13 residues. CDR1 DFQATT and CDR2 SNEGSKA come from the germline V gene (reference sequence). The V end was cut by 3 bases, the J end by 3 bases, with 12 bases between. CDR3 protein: CSASGGGFYEQYF. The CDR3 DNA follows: TGCAGTGCTAGCGGAGGAGGGTTCTACGAGCAGTACTTC.